Listed here are 7 T cell receptor beta chains from one sample, sequenced in a study of OX40 agonist ivuxolimab in advanced cancers. Produced via immunoSEQ multiplex PCR; TCRdb's table is partial and in-frame only. The sample records 65,000 to 70,000 clones, roughly 84% being singletons. This specimen consisted of CD4+ or CD8+ T cells sorted from blood, obtained in a trial of the OX40 agonist ivuxolimab. The receptors originated from an adult with an advanced solid tumor such as melanoma, head and neck, liver or kidney cancer.

Of note for this clone: Distinct nucleotide sequences in the sample also encode this CDR3. This rearrangement joins TRBV18 to TRBJ2-7; D perhaps matches TRBD1 (5 bases). Germline lookup yields CDR1 KGHSH and CDR2 LQKENI. The germline V and J ends were trimmed by 0 bases and 3 bases, with 12 bases remaining between them. The CDR3 contains 15 residues. In DNA form, the CDR3 reads TGTGCCAGCTCACCACCCGGCCAGGGAAACTACGAGCAGTACTTC. Translated: CASSPPGQGNYEQYF.

The J gene is TRBJ1-1, the V gene TRBV5-1; TRBD1 agrees at 8 bases. The germline V gene has CDR1 SGHRS and CDR2 YFSETQ. The J segment lost 0 bases and the V segment lost 6 bases, leaving 10 bases of the junction unmatched. The CDR3 is 16 residues long. The CDR3 spells CASNSQGQGMNTEAFF. The CDR3 DNA sequence: TGCGCCAGCAACTCACAAGGACAGGGCATGAACACTGAAGCTTTCTTT.

The CDR3 nucleotides read TGTGCCAGCAGCCCAGCGGGGGGACCACAGAAGACCCAGTACTTC. Translation: CASSPAGGPQKTQYF. The chain joins TRBV11-2 to TRBJ2-5; 9 bases fit TRBD2. Per the germline V gene, CDR1 is SGHAT and CDR2 is FQNNGV. V lost 5 bases, J lost 6 bases, and 10 bases stayed unmatched. The CDR3 totals 15 residues.

As regards this clone: A junction end diverges from the germline sequence, so it may reflect a read error. The chain links TRBV5-5 to TRBJ2-3; 12 nucleotides line up with TRBD2. This CDR3 is built from 14 residues. Looked up from germline, CDR1 is SGHKS and CDR2 is YYEKEE (reference sequence). In nucleotides, the CDR3 is TGTGCCAGCAGCTCGTCCCAACTAGCGGGGGGACACGCCTTT. This codes for CASSSSQLAGGHAF.

The chain combines TRBV6-5 with TRBJ2-2, with 7 bases aligning to TRBD2. This CDR3 is built from 13 residues. Germline values: CDR1 MNHEY, CDR2 SVGAGI. V shed 2 bases and J 7 bases; nucleotides not matched to a gene: 1. CDR3 nucleotide sequence: TGTGCCAGCAGTTACAGGGAGGGCGGGGAGCTGTTTTTT. As protein: CASSYREGGELFF.

The J gene is TRBJ2-5, the V gene TRBV9; 8 nucleotides agree with TRBD2. V shed 4 bases, J shed 7 bases, and the junction held 12 bases outside the gene matches. The CDR3 extends over 15 amino acids. CDR1 and CDR2 from the germline V gene are SGDLS and YYNGEE. The CDR3 spells CASSPRTGGQLTQYF. The CDR3 DNA reads TGTGCCAGCAGCCCCAGGACGGGGGGGCAGTTGACCCAGTACTTC.

The chain has TRBV5-1 and TRBJ1-3, with 7 positions matching TRBD1. Germline V gene data show CDR1 as SGHRS and CDR2 as YFSETQ. There are 14 residues in the CDR3. Trimming removed 5 bases from V and 2 bases from J; junction bases left unmatched: 4. The CDR3 nucleotides are TGCGCCAGCAGGCCGCAGGGGGCTGGAAACACCATATATTTT. Encoded protein: CASRPQGAGNTIYF.